One sample yielded the 17 T cell receptor beta chains listed below, sequenced in a study of cytomegalovirus exposure and HLA in healthy donors (dated by TCRdb to about 2017). Library generation was performed with the immunoSEQ multiplex PCR assay. For the multiplex PCR, a mixture combining 60 forward primers for TCR Vbeta segments and 13 reverse primers for TCR Jbeta segments was used. This immuneACCESS table, as held by TCRdb, lists in-frame sequences with V and J called but not all clones. Of the missing ones, under half trace to an unresolved V gene in checked studies; the others have no known cause. The sample table holds about 150,000 clones, of which 75% to 85% were seen once. The ten largest clones represent about 1.7% of the sample. Source material: PBMCs. The receptor source for this set is a female donor in good health and CMV-seropositive.

In its sample, this clone was seen once. This chain connects TRBV9 to TRBJ1-2; 12 bases are shared with TRBD1. The CDR3 loop spans 15 amino acids. The V segment lost 3 bases and the J segment 7 bases; nucleotides outside the gene matches: 7. Per germline, CDR1 SGDLS and CDR2 YYNGEE. As DNA, the CDR3 is TGTGCCAGCAGCGCCGAGGGACAGGGGGCGTTTGGCTACACCTTC. Encoded protein: CASSAEGQGAFGYTF.

The V and J genes are TRBV25-1 and TRBJ2-3, with D possibly matching TRBD1 (6 bases). The germline gives CDR1 MGHDK, CDR2 SYGVNS. The ends were cut back, 6 bases at V and 0 bases at J, with 19 bases in the middle. The CDR3 is made up of 17 amino acids. DNA of the CDR3: TGTGCCAGCAGCCCTGCCCTCCGGGACACGAGCACAGATACGCAGTATTTT. Translation: CASSPALRDTSTDTQYF.

The V and J genes are TRBV5-1 and TRBJ2-7, with 8 bases fitting TRBD1. The V gene's germline CDR1 is SGHRS and CDR2 YFSETQ. With 4 bases clipped from V and 6 bases from J, the junction kept 15 bases outside the gene matches. The CDR3 runs to 16 residues. CDR3 nucleotides: TGCGCCAGCAGCCTGCCCTCCGGGACAGGATGCTCCGAGCAGTACTTC. This encodes CASSLPSGTGCSEQYF.

This clone was seen only once. The CDR3 DNA sequence: TGTGCCAGCAGTTTATTAGGGGGCCCTAATGAAAAACTGTTTTTT. Translating gives CASSLLGGPNEKLFF. This sequence joins TRBV27 and TRBJ1-4; 7 bases are a match to TRBD1. Trimming at V came to 1 base and at J to 3 bases, leaving 2 bases not matched to a gene. The CDR3 has 15 residues. The germline CDR1 and CDR2 sequences are MNHEY and SMNVEV (reference sequence).

CDR3 DNA sequence: TGTGCCTGGGCCAGGACAGGGGGAGGTCAGCCCCAGCATTTT. Translated: CAWARTGGGQPQHF. The chain uses TRBV30 and TRBJ1-5; 10 positions agree with TRBD1. V shed 5 bases and J 6 bases; nucleotides not matched to a gene: 7. Germline loops: CDR1 GTSNPN, CDR2 SVGIG (reference sequence). The CDR3 spans 14 residues.

V and J are TRBV29-1 and TRBJ1-4; 7 positions agree with TRBD1. CDR1 and CDR2 from the germline V gene are SQVTM and ANQGSEA. The length of the CDR3 is 14 residues. J was trimmed by 8 bases and V by 6 bases; bases with no gene match: 12. CDR3 in amino acids: CSVTGTATGEKLFF. The CDR3, as DNA: TGCAGCGTAACAGGGACAGCGACGGGGGAAAAACTGTTTTTT.

The chain couples TRBV6-5 to TRBJ2-7, with a possible D match to TRBD1 (5 bases). CDR3 size: 12 residues. V was trimmed by 6 bases and J by 1 base, leaving 7 bases between them. The germline gives CDR1 MNHEY, CDR2 SVGAGI. CDR3 protein: CASRGVSYEQYF. The CDR3 nucleotides are TGTGCCAGCAGAGGGGTTTCCTACGAGCAGTACTTC.

The chain combines TRBV28 with TRBJ1-1; TRBD1 aligns across 8 bases. V shed 3 bases and J 4 bases; nucleotides not matched to a gene: 7. The V gene's germline CDR1 is MDHEN and CDR2 SYDVKM. The CDR3 extends over 15 amino acids. For the CDR3, the DNA is TGTGCCAGCAGTTTGTGGACAGGGCCGGGCACTGAAGCTTTCTTT. This encodes CASSLWTGPGTEAFF.

The rearrangement links TRBV5-1 to TRBJ2-1; 9 bases are shared with TRBD2. The CDR3 sequence is 17 residues long. The trim removed 3 bases at V and 0 bases at J, leaving 7 bases unmatched. CDR1 and CDR2 from the germline V gene are SGHRS and YFSETQ. This chain's CDR3 is CASSSGTSRSSYNEQFF. The CDR3 DNA is TGCGCCAGCAGCTCCGGGACTAGCCGGAGCTCCTACAATGAGCAGTTCTTC.

This sequence joins TRBV15 and TRBJ1-2; no reliable D call. The V end lost 7 bases, the J end lost 6 bases, and 15 bases lay between the germline ends. Germline V gene data show CDR1 as LNHNV and CDR2 as YYDKDF (reference sequence). The CDR3 is 13 amino acids. The CDR3 is CATIVRRTDGYTF. The DNA for the CDR3 is TGTGCCACCATTGTTCGCCGAACGGATGGCTACACCTTC. The whole variable domain, filled in from reference TRBV15 and TRBJ1-2, reads DAMVIQNPRYQVTQFGKPVTLSCSQTLNHNVMYWYQQKSSQAPKLLFHYYDKDFNNEADTPDNFQSRRPNTSFCFLDIRSPGLGDTAMYLCATIVRRTDGYTFGSGTRLTVV.

This clone was detected only a few times. The V and J genes are TRBV27 and TRBJ2-3, with 8 bases that match TRBD1. CDR1 and CDR2 (germline): MNHEY, SMNVEV (reference sequence). There are 14 residues in the CDR3. Trimming cost V 9 bases and J 1 base; bases outside gene matches: 6. The DNA for the CDR3 is TGTGCCAGTACAGGGGGTATCGGCACAGATACGCAGTATTTT. Its protein is CASTGGIGTDTQYF.

V and J are TRBV14 and TRBJ2-7; 7 bases match TRBD2. The CDR3 covers 16 residues. Germline V gene sequence: CDR1 SGHDN, CDR2 FVKESK. Trimming removed 5 bases from V and 5 bases from J; junction bases left unmatched: 15. The CDR3 region is CASSLSGIGSLHEQYF. CDR3 bases: TGTGCCAGCAGCTTAAGCGGGATCGGGAGCTTACACGAGCAGTACTTC. Looking up the rest from reference TRBV14 and TRBJ2-7 gives the full variable domain: EAGVTQFPSHSVIEKGQTVTLRCDPISGHDNLYWYRRVMGKEIKFLLHFVKESKQDESGMPNNRFLAERTGGTYSTLKVQPAELEDSGVYFCASSLSGIGSLHEQYFGPGTRLTVT.

The rearrangement links TRBV19 to TRBJ1-5; 12 bases are shared with TRBD1. CDR1 is LNHDA, CDR2 SQIVND, per germline (reference sequence). V trimming: 4 bases; J trimming: 1 base; junction bases outside the gene matches: 5. CDR3 length: 17 residues. For the CDR3, the DNA is TGTGCCAGTAGTACCACCGGGACAGGGGGCAGCAATCAGCCCCAGCATTTT. Translating gives CASSTTGTGGSNQPQHF.

V usage is TRBV30 and J usage is TRBJ2-5, with 8 bases identical to TRBD1. Losses at the gene ends were 3 bases for V and 5 bases for J; bases not matched to a gene: 5. The CDR3 is 13 amino acids. Per the germline V gene, CDR1 is GTSNPN and CDR2 is SVGIG (reference sequence). The CDR3 sequence is CAWRGQGSETQYF. CDR3 bases: TGTGCCTGGAGAGGACAGGGTAGTGAGACCCAGTACTTC.

The chain carries TRBV18 and TRBJ2-1; a possible D gene is TRBD2 (6 bases). The CDR3 is made up of 14 amino acids. Trimming cost V 2 bases and J 6 bases, with 11 bases left between them. CDR1 is KGHSH and CDR2 is LQKENI in the germline V gene. The CDR3: CASSPAGPSNEQFF. CDR3 DNA: TGTGCCAGCTCACCAGCGGGACCAAGCAATGAGCAGTTCTTC.

This chain joins TRBV10-2 and TRBJ1-4; perhaps TRBD1 as D (5 bases). V was cut by 3 bases and J by 8 bases, with 10 bases left in between. The CDR3 is made up of 13 amino acids. Germline V gene data show CDR1 as WSHSY and CDR2 as SAAADI. Here the CDR3 DNA reads TGCGCCAGCAGTGATGGAGGGGCCGAAAAACTGTTTTTT. Amino acids: CASSDGGAEKLFF.

The V call is TRBV7-3, the J call TRBJ2-1, with TRBD1 identical over 7 bases. Germline loops: CDR1 SGHTA, CDR2 FQGTGA. CDR3 length: 16 residues. Trimming removed 2 bases from V and 1 base from J; junction bases left unmatched: 5. The CDR3 DNA reads TGTGCCAGCAGCTTAGGGGCAGGGGGATCCTACAATGAGCAGTTCTTC. This codes for CASSLGAGGSYNEQFF.